This is a list of T cell receptor beta chains from one sample in a study of preoperative IRX-2 immunotherapy in early breast cancer. Libraries were prepared by immunoSEQ multiplex PCR; TCRdb keeps only in-frame clonotypes and omits some of them. Among fewer than 25,000 clones listed, 85% were seen once. The material sequenced was lymph node tissue, taken after IRX-2 immunotherapy. These receptors originate from a human donor with breast cancer. Both conserved end residues are part of each CDR3. Fields, in order: D gene, CDR3 length, J gene, clone size, V gene, CDR3 protein, CDR3 DNA. A D gene is named only where the DNA matches it firmly. The listing skips clone size in some rows; elsewhere it reads once, few, many or a size class.

>-|13|TRBJ1-2|-|TRBV18
CASSPDRSYGYTF
TGTGCCAGCTCACCTGACAGGAGCTATGGCTACACCTTC
>-|14|TRBJ1-4|-|TRBV11-3
CASSLGIENEKLFF
TGTGCCAGCAGCTTAGGGATCGAGAATGAAAAACTGTTTTTT
>-|14|TRBJ2-1|few|TRBV19
CASSANSAYNEQFF
TGTGCCAGTAGTGCGAATAGCGCGTACAATGAGCAGTTCTTC
>TRBD1|14|TRBJ1-2|-|TRBV25-1
CASSDRTGRNGYTF
TGTGCCAGCAGTGATAGGACAGGGAGGAATGGCTACACCTTC
>-|13|TRBJ2-7|-|TRBV6-8
CASSDSAAGEQYF
TGTGCCAGCAGTGATTCAGCGGCGGGTGAGCAGTACTTC
>TRBD1|15|TRBJ2-1|few|TRBV19
CASSISAPTGNEQFF
TGTGCCAGTAGTATTAGTGCCCCGACAGGGAATGAGCAGTTCTTC
>TRBD1|16|TRBJ1-5|-|TRBV19
CASSTTGGYSNQPQHF
TGTGCCAGTAGTACGACAGGGGGCTATAGCAATCAGCCCCAGCATTTT
>-|14|TRBJ2-3|-|TRBV4-1
CASSQGPPTDTQYF
TGCGCCAGCAGCCAAGGTCCCCCCACAGATACGCAGTATTTT
>-|16|TRBJ1-4|-|TRBV7-6
CASSLASGTGNEKLFF
TGTGCCAGCAGCTTGGCCAGCGGGACGGGTAATGAAAAACTGTTTTTT
>-|14|TRBJ2-7|-|TRBV11-3
CASSPARPFDEQYF
TGTGCCAGCAGCCCGGCGAGGCCCTTCGACGAGCAGTACTTC
>TRBD2|14|TRBJ2-1|-|TRBV6-8
CASSGGGRVGEQFF
TGTGCCAGCAGTGGCGGAGGGAGGGTCGGAGAGCAGTTCTTC
>-|15|TRBJ2-6|-|TRBV19
CASSITGTGANVLTF
TGTGCCAGTAGTATCACAGGGACTGGGGCCAACGTCCTGACTTTC
>TRBD1|12|TRBJ2-5|-|TRBV6-8
CAISDREETQYF
TGTGCCATCAGCGACAGGGAAGAGACCCAGTACTTC
>TRBD2|15|TRBJ2-1|-|TRBV5-1
CASSRTSGNYNEQFF
TGCGCCAGCAGCCGGACTAGCGGAAATTACAATGAGCAGTTCTTC
>-|14|TRBJ1-3|-|TRBV19
CASSTIGAGNTIYF
TGTGCCAGTAGTACCATCGGGGCTGGAAACACCATATATTTT
>-|13|TRBJ2-2|-|TRBV6-8
CASGPSDTGELFF
TGTGCCAGCGGCCCGTCGGACACCGGGGAGCTGTTTTTT
>-|13|TRBJ1-3|-|TRBV29-1
CSVDGISGNTIYF
TGCAGCGTTGATGGGATTTCTGGAAACACCATATATTTT
>-|17|TRBJ2-6|-|TRBV10-2
CASSERDGNSGANVLTF
TGCGCCAGCAGTGAGCGGGACGGTAACTCTGGGGCCAACGTCCTGACTTTC
>TRBD1|14|TRBJ2-7|-|TRBV11-3
CASSSDRASYEQYF
TGTGCCAGCAGCTCGGACAGGGCGTCCTACGAGCAGTACTTC
>-|15|TRBJ1-2|-|TRBV30
CAWSLPGRGYYGYTF
TGTGCCTGGAGTTTACCGGGAAGGGGGTACTATGGCTACACCTTC
>-|16|TRBJ1-4|-|TRBV30
CAWSGGGLSTNEKLFF
TGTGCCTGGAGTGGTGGAGGTTTGTCAACTAATGAAAAACTGTTTTTT
>TRBD1|14|TRBJ2-3|-|TRBV6-8
CAISPGTGVDTQYF
TGTGCCATCAGCCCCGGGACAGGTGTGGATACGCAGTATTTT
>-|14|TRBJ1-6|few|TRBV15
CATSRGGTGPPLHF
TGTGCCACCAGCAGAGGGGGGACGGGTCCACCCCTCCACTTT
>-|13|TRBJ1-4|-|TRBV18
CASSQGTHEKLFF
TGTGCCAGCTCACAGGGGACACATGAAAAACTGTTTTTT
>-|15|TRBJ2-2|-|TRBV4-1
CASSQGRSHTGELFF
TGCGCCAGCAGCCAAGGGCGCAGCCACACCGGGGAGCTGTTTTTT
>TRBD1|16|TRBJ2-5|-|TRBV19
CASSIDTLRGQETQYF
TGTGCCAGTAGTATAGACACCCTCAGGGGGCAGGAGACCCAGTACTTC
>-|13|TRBJ1-1|-|TRBV2
CASGSIGDTEAFF
TGTGCCAGCGGGTCCATCGGGGACACTGAAGCTTTCTTT
>-|15|TRBJ2-3|-|TRBV11-3
CASSLRERGRDTQYF
TGTGCCAGCAGCTTACGGGAGAGGGGTAGAGATACGCAGTATTTT
>-|15|TRBJ1-3|-|TRBV6-8
CASSYSSGSGNTIYF
TGTGCCAGCAGTTACTCGTCAGGCTCTGGAAACACCATATATTTT
>-|12|TRBJ1-5|-|TRBV29-1
CSALQPEQPQHF
TGCAGCGCCCTCCAACCCGAACAGCCCCAGCATTTT
>-|12|TRBJ2-1|-|TRBV10-2
CASMRISSEQFF
TGCGCCAGCATGAGAATTTCTAGCGAGCAGTTCTTC
>-|13|TRBJ2-7|-|TRBV18
CASSRDRNYEQYF
TGTGCCAGCTCAAGAGACCGAAACTACGAGCAGTACTTC
>-|15|TRBJ1-2|-|TRBV11-3
CASSQTPATPYGYTF
TGTGCCAGCAGCCAAACCCCGGCGACACCTTATGGCTACACCTTC
>-|13|TRBJ1-5|-|TRBV28
CASSRGTNRPQHF
TGTGCCAGCAGTCGGGGCACCAATCGGCCCCAGCATTTT
>TRBD1|16|TRBJ1-6|-|TRBV6-8
CAISTLDRGLGTPLHF
TGTGCCATCAGTACTCTCGACAGGGGGCTAGGAACACCCCTCCACTTT
>TRBD2|17|TRBJ2-1|-|TRBV7-6
CASSLVLGSGGANEQFF
TGTGCCAGCAGCTTGGTATTGGGTAGCGGGGGGGCCAATGAGCAGTTCTTC
>-|13|TRBJ1-2|-|TRBV6-8
CASSYSTNYGYTF
TGTGCCAGCAGTTACTCGACTAACTATGGCTACACCTTC
>-|16|TRBJ2-5|-|TRBV7-6
CASSPGPDQTQETQYF
TGTGCCAGCAGCCCAGGACCGGACCAGACTCAAGAGACCCAGTACTTC
>-|12|TRBJ2-1|-|TRBV6-8
CASSLRGDEQFF
TGTGCCAGCAGTTTAAGGGGTGATGAGCAGTTCTTC
>TRBD2|17|TRBJ2-7|once|TRBV6-8
CASSYSVAGPRDYEQYF
TGTGCCAGCAGTTACTCGGTAGCGGGGCCCCGAGACTACGAGCAGTACTTC
>TRBD2|15|TRBJ2-1|-|TRBV10-2
CASSGTSGRANEQFF
TGCGCCAGCAGTGGGACTAGCGGGAGGGCCAATGAGCAGTTCTTC
>-|12|TRBJ2-7|-|TRBV10-2
CASSESGAPRVF
TGCGCCAGCAGTGAGTCCGGAGCCCCTCGTGTCTTC
>-|15|TRBJ1-1|once|TRBV25-1
CASSELDLGNTEAFF
TGTGCCAGCAGTGAACTTGATTTGGGGAACACTGAAGCTTTCTTT
>-|13|TRBJ2-3|once|TRBV30
CAWSVGPTDTQYF
TGTGCCTGGAGTGTAGGCCCCACAGATACGCAGTATTTT
>TRBD2|14|TRBJ2-3|-|TRBV30
CAWRKRGGLDTQYF
TGTGCCTGGAGAAAGCGGGGGGGATTAGATACGCAGTATTTT
>TRBD2|15|TRBJ2-7|-|TRBV6-8
CAISQTSGNRYEQYF
TGTGCCATCAGCCAAACTAGCGGGAATAGATACGAGCAGTACTTC
>-|16|TRBJ1-5|once|TRBV28
CASSPTRGGSNQPQHF
TGTGCCAGCAGCCCAACTCGGGGGGGGAGCAATCAGCCCCAGCATTTT
>TRBD2|14|TRBJ2-1|-|TRBV11-1
CASSLALAVNEQFF
TGTGCCAGCAGCTTAGCACTAGCGGTCAATGAGCAGTTCTTC
>TRBD1|14|TRBJ2-1|once|TRBV5-1
CASRETGDLREQFF
TGCGCCAGCAGGGAGACAGGGGATTTACGTGAGCAGTTCTTC
>-|15|TRBJ1-5|-|TRBV14
CARNPSGPTDQPQHF
TGTGCCAGAAATCCGAGCGGGCCCACAGATCAGCCCCAGCATTTT
>TRBD1|18|TRBJ1-5|once|TRBV28
CASSPPGQGLWSNQPQHF
TGTGCCAGCAGTCCCCCGGGACAGGGGTTGTGGAGCAATCAGCCCCAGCATTTT
>-|14|TRBJ1-5|-|TRBV11-3
CASSIDSSWRPQHF
TGTGCCAGCAGCATCGACAGCTCATGGCGGCCCCAGCATTTT
>TRBD2|18|TRBJ2-3|-|TRBV19
CASSIDPRTSGGTDTQYF
TGTGCCAGTAGTATAGATCCGCGGACTAGCGGGGGCACAGATACGCAGTATTTT
>-|17|TRBJ2-2|-|TRBV12-5
CASLRGVGGPNTGELFF
TGTGCCAGCCTAAGGGGGGTAGGAGGTCCGAACACCGGGGAGCTGTTTTTT
>-|14|TRBJ1-3|-|TRBV18
CASSRTNSGNTIYF
TGTGCCAGCTCAAGGACAAACTCTGGAAACACCATATATTTT
>-|15|TRBJ2-1|-|TRBV6-8
CASSYGSAGVNEQFF
TGTGCCAGCAGTTACGGTTCGGCAGGAGTGAATGAGCAGTTCTTC
>-|16|TRBJ2-2|once|TRBV18
CASSPTGSVNNGELFF
TGTGCCAGCTCACCAACCGGTAGCGTGAATAACGGGGAGCTGTTTTTT